A single sample is the source of the 32 T cell receptor beta chains below, sequenced in a study of identifying expanded T cells in peripheral blood. Clones were sequenced by immunoSEQ multiplex PCR, and TCRdb holds only the in-frame ones, with some missing. The sample shows more than 55,000 clones, about 87% of them seen only once. Sample: blood. These receptors all stem from a person between 18 and 70 years old in good health.

J is TRBJ1-4 and V is TRBV5-1, with TRBD1 identical over 9 bases. Trimming at V came to 2 bases and at J to 8 bases, leaving 7 bases not matched to a gene. This CDR3 is 15 amino acids long. Germline CDR1 and CDR2: SGHRS and YFSETQ. The CDR3 region has the DNA TGCGCCAGCAGCTTTTCCAGGACAGGGGACGAAAAACTGTTTTTT. Protein sequence: CASSFSRTGDEKLFF.

This chain connects TRBV11-2 to TRBJ2-7; 12 bases align to TRBD2. V lost 5 bases to trimming and J lost 4 bases; unmatched junction nucleotides: 6. Germline CDR1 SGHAT, CDR2 FQNNGV. The CDR3 runs to 15 residues. Here the CDR3 DNA reads TGTGCCAGCAGCCCAGGGACTAGCGGGTTTTACGAGCAGTACTTC. Translation: CASSPGTSGFYEQYF.

The chain recombines TRBV6-1 with TRBJ2-2; unclear D gene. V shed 7 bases and J shed 2 bases, with 11 bases lying between them. Germline-derived CDR1 and CDR2 are MNHNS and SASEGT. The CDR3 is 14 amino acids. The CDR3 region is CASTRSLNTGELFF. The DNA of the CDR3 is TGTGCCAGCACCAGGAGCCTTAACACCGGGGAGCTGTTTTTT.

The rearrangement uses TRBV19 and TRBJ2-3, with D unresolved. Germline CDR1 and CDR2: LNHDA and SQIVND (reference sequence). CDR3 length: 13 residues. The V and J ends lost 11 bases and 6 bases respectively, with 18 bases between them. CDR3: CAAKRKESDTQYF. The CDR3, as DNA: TGTGCCGCAAAACGCAAGGAATCCGATACGCAGTATTTT. The full variable domain, rest sourced from reference TRBV19 and TRBJ2-3, is DGGITQSPKYLFRKEGQNVTLSCEQNLNHDAMYWYRQDPGQGLRLIYYSQIVNDFQKGDIAEGYSVSREKKESFPLTVTSAQKNPTAFYLCAAKRKESDTQYFGPGTRLTVL.

V usage is TRBV5-1 and J usage is TRBJ2-7; 9 bases align to TRBD1. V was pared by 2 bases and J by 2 bases, with 2 bases of the junction left unmatched. The CDR3 sequence is 14 residues long. The V gene's germline CDR1 is SGHRS and CDR2 YFSETQ. CDR3 sequence reads: CASSFGQGPYEQYF. DNA for the CDR3: TGCGCCAGCAGCTTCGGACAGGGGCCCTACGAGCAGTACTTC.

The chain recombines TRBV2 with TRBJ2-7; D unresolved. Germline loops: CDR1 SNHLY, CDR2 FYNNEI. V lost 7 bases and J lost 2, with 18 bases in between. The CDR3 loop spans 15 amino acids. DNA of the CDR3: TGTGCCAGCACCACTCTAGTATTCGCAGCCTACGAGCAGTACTTC. Encoded protein: CASTTLVFAAYEQYF.

The chain uses TRBV7-2 and TRBJ2-1, with unresolved D. CDR1 is SGHTA, CDR2 FQGNSA, per germline. This CDR3 comprises 15 residues. V lost 1 base, J lost 0 bases, and 7 bases lay in between. The CDR3 nucleotides are TGTGCCAGCAGCTTAGATCTACTCTCCTACAATGAGCAGTTCTTC. This codes for CASSLDLLSYNEQFF.

This rearrangement joins TRBV27 to TRBJ2-1; 11 bases are a match to TRBD2. The CDR3 is 15 residues long. V was pared by 6 bases and J by 2 bases, with 3 bases of the junction left unmatched. Germline V gene sequence: CDR1 MNHEY, CDR2 SMNVEV (reference sequence). The CDR3 region is CASRRLAGTYNEQFF. In DNA, the CDR3 is TGTGCCAGCAGACGACTAGCGGGGACCTACAATGAGCAGTTCTTC.

The chain joins TRBV4-1 to TRBJ2-7; D gene uncertain. The CDR3 totals 15 residues. V lost 1 base, J lost 0 bases, and 10 bases lay in between. The germline V gene has CDR1 MGHRA and CDR2 YSYEKL. The CDR3 is CASSQAGQDSYEQYF. In DNA, the CDR3 is TGCGCCAGCAGCCAAGCAGGTCAGGACTCCTACGAGCAGTACTTC.

This chain joins TRBV18 and TRBJ2-3, with D possibly being TRBD1 or TRBD2 (5 bases each). V was cut by 0 bases and J by 0 bases, with 10 bases left in between. This CDR3 is built from 16 residues. Germline values: CDR1 KGHSH, CDR2 LQKENI. CDR3 bases: TGTGCCAGCTCACCACCCGGGACGGATAGCACAGATACGCAGTATTTT. It yields the protein CASSPPGTDSTDTQYF. Together with reference TRBV18 and TRBJ2-3, the CDR3 gives the full variable domain: NAGVMQNPRHLVRRRGQEARLRCSPMKGHSHVYWYRQLPEEGLKFMVYLQKENIIDESGMPKERFSAEFPKEGPSILRIQQVVRGDSAAYFCASSPPGTDSTDTQYFGPGTRLTVL.

This chain connects TRBV28 to TRBJ2-6; unclear D gene. This CDR3 has 17 amino acids. Germline assignment: CDR1 MDHEN and CDR2 SYDVKM. V dropped 1 base and J dropped 2 bases, with 12 bases sitting between them. CDR3 sequence (DNA): TGTGCCAGCAGTTTATCTAACTCGGCAGCTGGGGCCAACGTCCTGACTTTC. This translates into CASSLSNSAAGANVLTF.

This sequence joins TRBV9 and TRBJ1-2, with TRBD1 identical over 7 bases. The CDR3 runs to 14 residues. CDR1 is SGDLS and CDR2 is YYNGEE in the germline V gene. Trimming cost V 3 bases and J 7 bases; bases outside gene matches: 9. DNA of the CDR3: TGTGCCAGCAGCGCCGAGACAGGGAGTTCTGGCTACACCTTC. It translates to CASSAETGSSGYTF.

The chain has TRBV23-1 and TRBJ2-5, with a tentative D call TRBD1 (6 bases). TRBV23-1 qualifies as an ORF whose function is uncertain. The CDR3 covers 13 residues. CDR3: CLHRDIKEETQYF. The CDR3 nucleotides are TGCCTACACCGGGACATTAAGGAAGAGACCCAGTACTTC.

This clone was observed a few times. The V call is TRBV28, the J call TRBJ2-4; possible D gene TRBD2, 6 bases. This CDR3 contains 14 residues. V lost 3 bases and J 4 bases, leaving 10 bases between the germline ends. Germline CDR1 and CDR2: MDHEN and SYDVKM. CDR3 loop: CASSFSRGKNIQYF. The CDR3, as DNA: TGTGCCAGCAGTTTTTCCCGGGGGAAAAACATTCAGTACTTC. The entire variable domain, with the rest obtained from reference TRBV28 and TRBJ2-4, is as follows: DVKVTQSSRYLVKRTGEKVFLECVQDMDHENMFWYRQDPGLGLRLIYFSYDVKMKEKGDIPEGYSVSREKKERFSLILESASTNQTSMYLCASSFSRGKNIQYFGAGTRLSVL.

The CDR3 DNA follows: TGTGCCAGCAGTGACCGGCGGACGCAGTATTTT. This translates into CASSDRRTQYF. The chain is built from TRBV6-4 and TRBJ2-3, with D unclear. This CDR3 is 11 amino acids long. With 2 bases removed from V and 9 bases from J, the gap between germline ends came to 6 bases. The germline V gene encodes CDR1 MRHNA and CDR2 SNTAGT.

The chain couples TRBV2 to TRBJ2-2; 9 positions match TRBD1. The V and J ends lost 8 bases and 4 bases, in that order; junction bases with no gene match: 8. In germline, CDR1 is SNHLY, CDR2 FYNNEI. This CDR3 contains 15 residues. CDR3 region: CASRGDREPTGELFF. Written as DNA, the CDR3 is TGTGCCAGCCGGGGGGACAGGGAGCCCACCGGGGAGCTGTTTTTT. Combining the CDR3 with reference TRBV2 and TRBJ2-2 gives the whole variable domain EPEVTQTPSHQVTQMGQEVILRCVPISNHLYFYWYRQILGQKVEFLVSFYNNEISEKSEIFDDQFSVERPDGSNFTLKIRSTKLEDSAMYFCASRGDREPTGELFFGEGSRLTVL.

The chain employs TRBV4-2 and TRBJ2-7; D is undetermined. Per the germline V gene, CDR1 is LGHNA and CDR2 is YNFKEQ. The CDR3 is 15 amino acids. V was shortened by 0 bases and J by 1 base, with 10 bases between the two germline ends. The CDR3 sequence is CASSQDTRSSYEQYF. CDR3 coding DNA: TGTGCCAGCAGCCAAGATACTCGTAGTTCCTACGAGCAGTACTTC.

The chain recombines TRBV7-8 with TRBJ1-5, with D unclear. Germline-derived CDR1 and CDR2 are SGHVS and FQNEAQ. The V gene lost 5 bases and the J gene lost 7 bases, with 12 bases spanning the gap. The CDR3 is 13 residues long. The CDR3 region has the DNA TGTGCCAGCAGCCCCGACCGAAGACAGCCCCAGCATTTT. This translates into CASSPDRRQPQHF.

The chain uses TRBV7-8 and TRBJ2-5, with TRBD2 matching 7 bases. The CDR3 has 15 amino acids. Germline trimming cut 5 bases from V and 5 bases from J; bases unmatched to any gene: 11. Germline values: CDR1 SGHVS, CDR2 FQNEAQ. The CDR3 spells CASSPLAGEGETQYF. CDR3 nucleotides: TGTGCCAGCAGCCCTTTGGCGGGGGAAGGTGAGACCCAGTACTTC.

As DNA, the CDR3 is TGCGCCAGCAGCTTACAGGGGAACACCGGGGAGCTGTTTTTT. It specifies CASSLQGNTGELFF. This chain joins TRBV5-1 and TRBJ2-2, with a possible D match to TRBD1 (6 bases). With 2 bases removed from V and 1 base from J, the gap between germline ends came to 6 bases. CDR3 length equals 14 residues. Germline V gene sequence: CDR1 SGHRS, CDR2 YFSETQ.

The chain is built from TRBV18 and TRBJ2-7; 9 bases line up with TRBD1. The V gene's germline CDR1 is KGHSH and CDR2 LQKENI. The CDR3 has 15 amino acids. With 1 base clipped from V and 1 base from J, the junction kept 2 bases outside the gene matches. The CDR3 here is CASSPRDRESYEQYF. CDR3 nucleotide sequence: TGTGCCAGCTCACCACGGGACAGGGAGTCCTACGAGCAGTACTTC.

This clone was recorded a few times. This chain links TRBV2 with TRBJ1-5; no clear D gene. Per the germline V gene, CDR1 is SNHLY and CDR2 is FYNNEI. This CDR3 is built from 13 residues. V gave up 1 base and J gave up 6 bases, with 7 bases separating them. Here the CDR3 DNA reads TGTGCCAGCAGTGAAGTGTTAAGTCAGCCCCAGCATTTT. Its protein is CASSEVLSQPQHF.

V gene TRBV9 combines with J gene TRBJ2-1, with D possibly matching TRBD2 (6 bases). V gave up 4 bases and J gave up 6 bases, with 17 bases separating them. The CDR3 runs 15 residues. Germline values: CDR1 SGDLS, CDR2 YYNGEE. The CDR3 loop reads CASSIRDSRVNEQFF. The CDR3, as DNA: TGTGCCAGCAGCATCCGGGACTCTAGAGTCAATGAGCAGTTCTTC. The whole variable domain, filled in from reference TRBV9 and TRBJ2-1, reads DSGVTQTPKHLITATGQRVTLRCSPRSGDLSVYWYQQSLDQGLQFLIQYYNGEERAKGNILERFSAQQFPDLHSELNLSSLELGDSALYFCASSIRDSRVNEQFFGPGTRLTVL.

This clone was counted a single time. This could be a read error, since a much larger clone is one nucleotide away. This chain uses TRBV6-1 with TRBJ2-1, with 12 bases aligning to TRBD1. CDR3 length equals 14 residues. Germline V lookup: CDR1 MNHNS, CDR2 SASEGT. V was clipped by 3 bases and J by 9 bases; unmatched bases: 3. The CDR3 protein is CASSDGTGGTEQFF. The CDR3 coding sequence is TGTGCCAGCAGTGACGGGACAGGGGGCACTGAGCAGTTCTTC.

This chain uses TRBV5-5 with TRBJ1-5; 7 positions match TRBD1. Germline V gene lookup returns CDR1 SGHKS and CDR2 YYEKEE (reference sequence). The CDR3 has 16 residues. The V gene end was trimmed by 0 bases and the J gene end by 6 bases; junction bases not matched to a gene: 9. The CDR3 is CASSLVEQGRVQPQHF. The CDR3 DNA follows: TGTGCCAGCAGCTTGGTGGAACAGGGGAGAGTTCAGCCCCAGCATTTT.

The chain has TRBV6-5 and TRBJ2-7; D unclear. Trimming removed 0 bases at V and 3 bases at J, with 6 bases between. This CDR3 has 13 amino acids. Germline loops: CDR1 MNHEY, CDR2 SVGAGI. The CDR3 protein is CASSYSEVYEQYF. In DNA form, the CDR3 reads TGTGCCAGCAGTTACTCGGAAGTCTACGAGCAGTACTTC.

CDR3 sequence (DNA): TGTGCCAGCAGTAGGGGTTTGACGGGGGAGCACGAGCAGTACTTC. This sequence encodes CASSRGLTGEHEQYF. The chain employs TRBV28 and TRBJ2-7; possible D gene TRBD2, 6 bases. The CDR3 loop spans 15 amino acids. In germline, CDR1 is MDHEN, CDR2 SYDVKM. Deletions cut 5 bases from V and 5 bases from J, with 19 bases between.

The V call is TRBV28, the J call TRBJ2-2; 7 bases fit TRBD1. The CDR3 length is 15 residues. Germline values: CDR1 MDHEN, CDR2 SYDVKM. Trimming took 3 bases from V and 5 from J; bases not matched to a gene: 6. CDR3 amino acids: CASSFSRGYTGELFF. In nucleotides, the CDR3 is TGTGCCAGCAGTTTCTCCAGGGGGTATACCGGGGAGCTGTTTTTT.

J is TRBJ1-5 and V is TRBV30; perhaps TRBD1 as D (5 bases). The CDR3 extends over 17 amino acids. The V end lost 3 bases, the J end lost 0 bases, and 18 bases lay between the germline ends. Germline V CDR1 and CDR2: GTSNPN, SVGIG (reference sequence). The CDR3: CAWSSRGVSYSNQPQHF. In DNA form, the CDR3 reads TGTGCCTGGAGCTCCCGGGGCGTCTCATATAGCAATCAGCCCCAGCATTTT.

V and J are TRBV4-1 and TRBJ2-7; the D is unclear. With 0 bases removed from V and 5 bases from J, the gap between germline ends came to 5 bases. The germline gives CDR1 MGHRA, CDR2 YSYEKL. This CDR3 has 12 residues. CDR3 DNA sequence: TGCGCCAGCAGCCAAGATAGGAACGAGCAGTACTTC. As protein: CASSQDRNEQYF.

V and J are TRBV21-1 and TRBJ2-5; the DNA was not used to check the table's D call, TRBD1. TRBV21-1 is assigned pseudogene status. This CDR3 has 15 amino acids. Here the CDR3 DNA reads TGTGCCAGCAGCACCCAAGGGGCAGGCCAAGAGACCCAGTACTTC. This encodes CASSTQGAGQETQYF.

The chain recombines TRBV7-2 with TRBJ2-3; 12 bases are shared with TRBD2. V was clipped by 4 bases and J by 15 bases; unmatched bases: 5. The CDR3 has 12 residues. Germline assignment: CDR1 SGHTA and CDR2 FQGNSA. CDR3 protein: CASSYTSGRSYF. The DNA for the CDR3 is TGTGCCAGCAGCTATACTAGCGGGAGGAGTTATTTT.